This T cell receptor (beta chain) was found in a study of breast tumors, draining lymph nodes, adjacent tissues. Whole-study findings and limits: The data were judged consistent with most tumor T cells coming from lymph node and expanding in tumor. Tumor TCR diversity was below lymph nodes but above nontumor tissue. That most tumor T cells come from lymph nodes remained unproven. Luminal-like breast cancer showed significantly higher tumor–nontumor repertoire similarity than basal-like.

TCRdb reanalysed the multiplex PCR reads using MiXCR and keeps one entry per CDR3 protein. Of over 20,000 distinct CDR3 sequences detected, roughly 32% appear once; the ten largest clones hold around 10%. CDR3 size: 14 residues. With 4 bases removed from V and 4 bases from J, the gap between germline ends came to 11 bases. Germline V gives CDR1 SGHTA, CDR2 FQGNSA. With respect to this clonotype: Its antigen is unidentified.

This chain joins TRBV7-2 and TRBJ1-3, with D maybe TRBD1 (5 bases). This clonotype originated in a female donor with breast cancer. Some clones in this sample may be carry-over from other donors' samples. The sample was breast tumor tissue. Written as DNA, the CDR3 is TGTGCCAGCAGCTCGTCAGGGAGGGGAAACACCATATATTTT. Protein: CASSSSGRGNTIYF.